One sample yielded the 15 T cell receptor beta chains listed below, sequenced in a study of blood T cell repertoires in COVID-19. The method was immunoSEQ multiplex PCR; TCRdb's version includes in-frame clones alone and lacks a portion of them. The sample shows about 200,000 clones, approximately 90% of them seen only once. Sequenced: PBMCs or T cells enriched from blood (not recorded which). These receptors were obtained from a man younger than 45 who had recovered from COVID-19.

CDR3 loop: CASSMGRAEGYTF. The CDR3 nucleotides read TGTGCCAGTAGTATGGGCAGGGCGGAGGGCTACACCTTC. The chain is built from TRBV19 and TRBJ1-2; a weak D match, TRBD1 (5 bases). This CDR3 comprises 13 residues. V lost 3 bases and J 8 bases, leaving 13 bases between the germline ends. The germline V gene has CDR1 LNHDA and CDR2 SQIVND (reference sequence).

This clone occurred once. V gene TRBV27 combines with J gene TRBJ1-2; weak D call: TRBD1 (5 bases). CDR3 size: 13 residues. V dropped 5 bases and J dropped 4 bases, with 11 bases sitting between them. The germline V gene encodes CDR1 MNHEY and CDR2 SMNVEV (reference sequence). CDR3 coding DNA: TGTGCCAGCAGTCCGACAGCGCTCTATGGCTACACCTTC. Its translation: CASSPTALYGYTF.

The CDR3 reads CASSGLAQETQYF. Written as DNA, the CDR3 is TGTGCCAGCTCGGGTCTGGCCCAAGAGACCCAGTACTTC. The chain joins TRBV28 to TRBJ2-5; D uncertain. Germline lookup yields CDR1 MDHEN and CDR2 SYDVKM. The V end was cut by 8 bases, the J end by 1 base, with 11 bases between. The length of the CDR3 is 13 residues.

This chain joins TRBV11-2 and TRBJ2-3; 7 nucleotides agree with TRBD1. CDR1 is SGHAT, CDR2 FQNNGV, per germline. The CDR3 extends over 12 amino acids. Germline trimming cut 5 bases from V and 7 bases from J; bases unmatched to any gene: 3. The CDR3 DNA is TGTGCCAGCAGCCCGACAGGGAATACGCAGTATTTT. The encoded protein is CASSPTGNTQYF.

V usage is TRBV10-2 and J usage is TRBJ1-1; tentatively, D is TRBD1 (5 bases). CDR1 is WSHSY and CDR2 is SAAADI in the germline V gene. The CDR3 loop spans 11 amino acids. V lost 5 bases to trimming and J lost 8 bases, with 9 bases between them. The CDR3 loop reads CASSQGFEAFF. The DNA of the CDR3 is TGCGCCAGCAGTCAGGGATTCGAAGCTTTCTTT.

The chain links TRBV7-8 to TRBJ2-7; perhaps TRBD2 as D (7 bases). Germline CDR1 and CDR2: SGHVS and FQNEAQ. The V and J ends lost 1 base and 1 base respectively, with 11 bases between them. The CDR3 covers 15 residues. CDR3 in DNA: TGTGCCAGCAGCTTAGAGGGGGGGACTTCCTACGAGCAGTACTTC. Protein sequence: CASSLEGGTSYEQYF.

This chain uses TRBV6-2 or TRBV6-3 with TRBJ1-2, with a possible D match to TRBD1 (6 bases). The CDR3 length is 12 residues. CDR1 MNHEY and CDR2 SVGEGT come from the germline V gene. Trimming stripped 2 bases from V and 8 bases from J, with 9 bases between. In nucleotides, the CDR3 is TGTGCCAGCAGTTACGGGGGCGCGGGCTACACCTTC. It specifies CASSYGGAGYTF.

V and J are TRBV6-1 and TRBJ2-3; TRBD2 aligns across 8 bases. J was trimmed by 5 bases and V by 2 bases; bases with no gene match: 6. CDR1 is MNHNS, CDR2 SASEGT, per germline. This CDR3 region has 15 residues. CDR3 region: CASSEPGGPGDTQYF. CDR3 coding DNA: TGTGCCAGCAGTGAACCGGGGGGGCCGGGAGATACGCAGTATTTT.

This clone is a singleton in its sample. J is TRBJ2-7 and V is TRBV11-2; 7 bases agree with TRBD1. From germline, CDR1 is SGHAT and CDR2 FQNNGV. Trimming at V came to 2 bases and at J to 0 bases, leaving 13 bases not matched to a gene. The CDR3 sequence is 18 residues long. CDR3 in DNA: TGTGCCAGCAGCTTAAAGGGGCAAGGGACAGAGCGCTCCTACGAGCAGTACTTC. Protein product: CASSLKGQGTERSYEQYF.

This chain connects TRBV20-1 to TRBJ1-3; D is unclear. Germline V lookup: CDR1 DFQATT, CDR2 SNEGSKA (reference sequence). The ends were cut back, 3 bases at V and 0 bases at J, with 15 bases in the middle. The CDR3 sequence is 16 residues long. The CDR3 region has the DNA TGCAGTGCTAGTCTAGGTTCTTCAGTCTCTGGAAACACCATATATTTT. It codes for CSASLGSSVSGNTIYF.

The chain carries TRBV6-5 and TRBJ2-1; possible D gene TRBD1, 6 bases. CDR3 size: 14 residues. Per the germline V gene, CDR1 is MNHEY and CDR2 is SVGAGI. V dropped 7 bases and J dropped 1 base, with 11 bases sitting between them. This CDR3 reads CASIGGRSYNEQFF. The CDR3 coding sequence is TGTGCCAGCATTGGGGGCCGATCCTACAATGAGCAGTTCTTC.

The chain carries TRBV6-2 or TRBV6-3 and TRBJ2-5; tentatively, D is TRBD2 (6 bases). Looked up from germline, CDR1 is MNHEY and CDR2 is SVGEGT. V was clipped by 5 bases and J by 3 bases, with 16 bases between them. CDR3 length: 15 amino acids. The CDR3 DNA reads as TGTGCCAGCAGTGGGATAGGGACTCAGAAAGAGACCCAGTACTTC. Translation: CASSGIGTQKETQYF.

The gene calls are TRBV5-4 and TRBJ2-1; perhaps TRBD2 as D (5 bases). The germline V gene has CDR1 SGHNT and CDR2 YYREEE (reference sequence). CDR3 length equals 16 residues. Trimming took off 0 bases at V and 6 bases at J, with 16 bases between the two ends. The CDR3 DNA follows: TGTGCCAGCAGCTTGGTGGTAGCGTTGTCCGGCAATGAGCAGTTCTTC. It yields the protein CASSLVVALSGNEQFF. Based on the CDR3 plus reference TRBV5-4 and TRBJ2-1, the full variable domain is ETGVTQSPTHLIKTRGQQVTLRCSSQSGHNTVSWYQQALGQGPQFIFQYYREEENGRGNFPPRFSGLQFPNYSSELNVNALELDDSALYLCASSLVVALSGNEQFFGPGTRLTVL.

The chain joins TRBV19 to TRBJ1-2; 8 positions agree with TRBD1. V lost 8 bases to trimming and J lost 0 bases; unmatched junction nucleotides: 14. Germline lookup yields CDR1 LNHDA and CDR2 SQIVND (reference sequence). The CDR3 sequence is 17 residues long. The CDR3, as DNA: TGTGCCAGTCGAATGGGGGGCACAGGGGGAGCTAACTATGGCTACACCTTC. Its protein product is CASRMGGTGGANYGYTF. Full variable domain (outside the CDR3, taken from reference TRBV19 and TRBJ1-2): DGGITQSPKYLFRKEGQNVTLSCEQNLNHDAMYWYRQDPGQGLRLIYYSQIVNDFQKGDIAEGYSVSREKKESFPLTVTSAQKNPTAFYLCASRMGGTGGANYGYTFGSGTRLTVV.

V is TRBV5-1 and J is TRBJ2-5, with a tentative D call TRBD2 (6 bases). The CDR3 consists of 17 residues. V gave up 2 bases and J gave up 3 bases, with 20 bases separating them. Germline assignment: CDR1 SGHRS and CDR2 YFSETQ. The CDR3 loop is CASSFSLAGGTKETQYF. CDR3 coding DNA: TGCGCCAGCAGCTTCAGTTTGGCCGGCGGGACGAAAGAGACCCAGTACTTC.